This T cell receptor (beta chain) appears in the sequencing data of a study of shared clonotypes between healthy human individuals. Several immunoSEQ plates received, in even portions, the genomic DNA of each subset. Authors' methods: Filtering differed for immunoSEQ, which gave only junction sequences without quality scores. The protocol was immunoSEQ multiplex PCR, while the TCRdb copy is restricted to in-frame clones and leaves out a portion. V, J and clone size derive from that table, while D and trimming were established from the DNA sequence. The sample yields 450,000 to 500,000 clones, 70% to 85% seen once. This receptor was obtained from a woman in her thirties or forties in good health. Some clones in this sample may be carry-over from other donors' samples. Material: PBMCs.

CDR3: CASRGSRSGELFF. The CDR3 DNA follows: TGTGCCAGCAGGGGTAGCAGATCCGGGGAGCTGTTTTTT. The genes are TRBV2 and TRBJ2-2, with no clear D. V was cut by 6 bases and J by 6 bases, with 11 bases left in between. In germline, CDR1 is SNHLY, CDR2 FYNNEI. CDR3 length: 13 amino acids.